The 30 T cell receptor beta chains presented below share a single source sample, sequenced in a study of cytomegalovirus exposure and HLA in healthy donors. It was with 60 Vbeta and 13 Jbeta primers that the PCR ran. The assay was immunoSEQ multiplex PCR, and TCRdb's table has in-frame clones only and misses some. Seen here are about 160,000 clones, around 79% observed once, and the top ten hold over 0.95%. Sequenced: PBMCs. Every receptor here comes from a woman aged 45 to 65 in good health and CMV-seropositive.

Remarks on this clone: One end of the junction is discordant with germline, which a read error may explain. The chain combines TRBV7-9 with TRBJ1-5; D may be TRBD1 (5 bases). CDR3 length: 12 residues. Germline-derived CDR1 and CDR2 are SEHNR and FQNEAQ (reference sequence). Here the CDR3 reads CSSSLDSQPQHF. Written as DNA, the CDR3 is TGTTCCAGCAGCTTAGACAGTCAGCCCCAGCATTTT.

The J gene is TRBJ2-6, the V gene TRBV5-6, with D perhaps matching TRBD2 (6 bases). CDR3 length: 16 amino acids. CDR1 SGHDT and CDR2 YYEEEE come from the germline V gene. Trimming removed 4 bases from V and 4 bases from J, with 15 bases in between. CDR3: CASSTLGGPGANVLTF. For the CDR3, the DNA is TGTGCCAGCAGCACCCTCGGGGGACCCGGGGCCAACGTCCTGACTTTC.

The chain recombines TRBV9 with TRBJ1-6; TRBD1 matches at 8 bases. V trimming: 3 bases; J trimming: 8 bases; junction bases outside the gene matches: 7. Germline V gene lookup returns CDR1 SGDLS and CDR2 YYNGEE. The CDR3 runs 15 residues. Here the CDR3 DNA reads TGTGCCAGCAGCGGACTGGGACAGGATGATTCACCCCTCCACTTT. Its protein is CASSGLGQDDSPLHF. Based on the CDR3 plus reference TRBV9 and TRBJ1-6, the full variable domain is DSGVTQTPKHLITATGQRVTLRCSPRSGDLSVYWYQQSLDQGLQFLIQYYNGEERAKGNILERFSAQQFPDLHSELNLSSLELGDSALYFCASSGLGQDDSPLHFGNGTRLTVT.

In its sample, this clone was seen once. The chain has TRBV27 and TRBJ1-4, with a possible D match to TRBD1 (6 bases). V was pared by 6 bases and J by 7 bases, with 18 bases between. Germline V gene lookup returns CDR1 MNHEY and CDR2 SMNVEV (reference sequence). The CDR3 is 15 amino acids. CDR3 in amino acids: CASRRQELGGEKLFF. The CDR3 DNA reads TGTGCCAGCAGAAGACAGGAGTTAGGTGGTGAAAAACTGTTTTTT.

This clone has just a few counts. V and J are TRBV7-9 and TRBJ1-6; no clear D. The CDR3 extends over 13 amino acids. V lost 10 bases and J lost 8, with 15 bases in between. Germline CDR1 and CDR2: SEHNR and FQNEAQ (reference sequence). The CDR3 sequence: CATSRESHSPLHF. CDR3 DNA: TGTGCCACCTCAAGGGAGAGTCATTCACCCCTCCACTTT.

This CDR3 is CASSLGQAGGEQYF. The CDR3, as DNA: TGCGCCAGCAGCCTAGGCCAGGCGGGGGGTGAGCAGTACTTC. This chain connects TRBV4-1 to TRBJ2-7; 8 bases are shared with TRBD2. The germline V gene has CDR1 MGHRA and CDR2 YSYEKL. V was pared by 4 bases and J by 7 bases, with 9 bases of the junction left unmatched. The CDR3 length is 14 residues.

J is TRBJ2-1 and V is TRBV12-5; D gene unclear. Per the germline V gene, CDR1 is LGHNT and CDR2 is FRNRAP. Trimming shortened V by 2 bases and J by 6 bases, and 11 bases separated the two germline ends. This CDR3 has 14 amino acids. CDR3 sequence reads: CASGLSVIGNEQFF. CDR3 DNA sequence: TGTGCTAGTGGTTTGTCCGTCATCGGCAATGAGCAGTTCTTC.

The chain recombines TRBV19 with TRBJ1-5, with D possibly being TRBD1 (5 bases). Germline CDR1 reads LNHDA; CDR2 reads SQIVND (reference sequence). Trimming left V 9 bases short and J 0 bases short, with 12 bases between. This CDR3 region has 14 residues. CDR3: CASHLGPSNQPQHF. CDR3 nucleotides: TGTGCCAGCCACCTGGGGCCTAGCAATCAGCCCCAGCATTTT.

V and J are TRBV4-3 and TRBJ2-6, with a weak D call TRBD2 (6 bases). Germline assignment: CDR1 LGHNA and CDR2 YSLEER. This CDR3 spans 20 amino acids. With 1 base removed from V and 0 bases from J, the gap between germline ends came to 19 bases. The CDR3 protein is CASSQGPAGTAISGANVLTF. As DNA, the CDR3 is TGCGCCAGCAGCCAAGGACCCGCCGGGACTGCTATCTCTGGGGCCAACGTCCTGACTTTC.

The chain couples TRBV5-4 to TRBJ2-3, with 7 nucleotides matching TRBD2. The CDR3 is made up of 17 amino acids. The V gene's germline CDR1 is SGHNT and CDR2 YYREEE (reference sequence). Trimming at V came to 4 bases and at J to 0 bases, leaving 11 bases not matched to a gene. In nucleotides, the CDR3 is TGTGCCAGCAGCAAAGGAGCGGGGATCACTAGCACAGATACGCAGTATTTT. Its protein is CASSKGAGITSTDTQYF.

The chain recombines TRBV5-1 with TRBJ1-4; 9 positions match TRBD1. The junction had 3 bases not matched to a gene; V was cut back by 4 bases and J by 5 bases. The CDR3 is made up of 14 amino acids. CDR1 and CDR2 (germline): SGHRS, YFSETQ. The DNA for the CDR3 is TGCGCCAGCAGCCGAGGACAGGGGAATGAAAAACTGTTTTTT. Its protein product is CASSRGQGNEKLFF.

The CDR3 here is CASSSPGTNYGYTF. Here the CDR3 DNA reads TGCGCCAGCAGCTCCCCAGGTACTAACTATGGCTACACCTTC. The rearrangement uses TRBV5-1 and TRBJ1-2; D unresolved. CDR1 and CDR2 (germline): SGHRS, YFSETQ. This CDR3 is built from 14 residues. Deletions cut 3 bases from V and 0 bases from J, with 9 bases between.

CDR3 coding DNA: TGTGCCAGCAGTCTTACCTACGAGCAGTACTTC. Translation gives CASSLTYEQYF. This chain links TRBV28 with TRBJ2-7; no firm D call. V dropped 5 bases and J dropped 2 bases, with 4 bases sitting between them. This CDR3 spans 11 amino acids. Germline CDR1 and CDR2: MDHEN and SYDVKM.

The chain has TRBV5-1 and TRBJ1-6; D remains unclear. V was trimmed by 0 bases and J by 10 bases, leaving 14 bases between them. Germline V CDR1 and CDR2: SGHRS, YFSETQ. CDR3 length equals 15 residues. CDR3 DNA sequence: TGCGCCAGCAGCTTGGCCGGCCCAGGTCGGTCACCCCTCCACTTT. Its translation is CASSLAGPGRSPLHF.

The V and J genes are TRBV27 and TRBJ1-1; the match to TRBD1 covers 12 bases. The CDR3 loop spans 16 amino acids. Germline CDR1 reads MNHEY; CDR2 reads SMNVEV (reference sequence). With V trimmed by 1 base and J by 2 bases, 2 bases remained unmatched. The chain's CDR3 is CASSLWGQGANTEAFF. DNA of the CDR3: TGTGCCAGCAGTTTATGGGGACAGGGGGCTAACACTGAAGCTTTCTTT.

CDR3 DNA sequence: TGCGCCAGCAGTACTCAGGGAGGTCAGCCCCAGCATTTT. Translated: CASSTQGGQPQHF. The J gene is TRBJ1-5, the V gene TRBV10-2, with D tentatively TRBD1 (5 bases). V dropped 5 bases and J dropped 6 bases, with 11 bases sitting between them. CDR1 is WSHSY, CDR2 SAAADI, per germline. The CDR3 has 13 amino acids.

The V and J genes are TRBV6-6 and TRBJ1-5, with 11 bases identical to TRBD1. CDR3 size: 15 residues. In germline, CDR1 is MNHNY, CDR2 SVGAGI (reference sequence). V trimming: 8 bases; J trimming: 6 bases; junction bases outside the gene matches: 9. The CDR3 loop is CASALGQGAGQPQHF. The CDR3, as DNA: TGTGCCAGCGCCCTAGGACAGGGGGCAGGTCAGCCCCAGCATTTT.

V is TRBV6-5 and J is TRBJ2-1; TRBD2 might be the D (5 bases). The CDR3 contains 14 residues. V lost 4 bases to trimming and J lost 4 bases, with 11 bases between them. Germline V gene lookup returns CDR1 MNHEY and CDR2 SVGAGI. CDR3 sequence (DNA): TGTGCCAGCAGTTCACCCTCGGGGTACAATGAGCAGTTCTTC. This codes for CASSSPSGYNEQFF.

The chain links TRBV19 to TRBJ1-2; perhaps TRBD1 as D (5 bases). V was shortened by 5 bases and J by 4 bases, with 17 bases between the two germline ends. Germline V lookup: CDR1 LNHDA, CDR2 SQIVND (reference sequence). CDR3 length: 15 residues. The DNA for the CDR3 is TGTGCCAGTAGTGCCCCAAGGGAGGGGTCCTATGGCTACACCTTC. It codes for CASSAPREGSYGYTF.

The chain combines TRBV7-2 with TRBJ2-1; the match to TRBD2 covers 13 bases. This CDR3 has 18 amino acids. J gave up 0 bases and V 5 bases, and 7 bases lay outside the gene matches. Per the germline V gene, CDR1 is SGHTA and CDR2 is FQGNSA. CDR3 DNA: TGTGCCAGCAGCCTGGGACTAGCGGGGTGGAGCTCCTACAATGAGCAGTTCTTC. Its protein product is CASSLGLAGWSSYNEQFF.

The V call is TRBV13, the J call TRBJ2-1, with 9 bases matching TRBD1. This CDR3 region has 15 residues. Germline V lookup: CDR1 PRHDT, CDR2 FYEKMQ (reference sequence). V lost 5 bases, J lost 8 bases, and 10 bases stayed unmatched. The CDR3 DNA sequence: TGTGCCAGCAGCAACCCGGGACAGGGTTACTATGAGCAGTTCTTC. Translation: CASSNPGQGYYEQFF.

CDR3 bases: TGTGCCAGCAGCTTGTTCCTAGCGGGGGGGCACTCAGATACGCAGTATTTT. This sequence encodes CASSLFLAGGHSDTQYF. V gene TRBV7-9 combines with J gene TRBJ2-3, with 12 positions matching TRBD2. The CDR3 length is 17 residues. Germline values: CDR1 SEHNR, CDR2 FQNEAQ (reference sequence). Trimming removed 3 bases from V and 4 bases from J; junction bases left unmatched: 8.

The chain links TRBV2 to TRBJ1-2; weak D call: TRBD1 (5 bases). The CDR3 length is 13 residues. Germline V gene lookup returns CDR1 SNHLY and CDR2 FYNNEI. The ends were cut back, 6 bases at V and 4 bases at J, with 12 bases in the middle. This CDR3 reads CASRLTVSYGYTF. The CDR3 region has the DNA TGTGCCAGCAGGTTGACAGTAAGCTATGGCTACACCTTC.

The CDR3 DNA is TGTGCCAGCAGCCAGGGGGCGGCGGCTTTCTTT. It codes for CASSQGAAAFF. This chain connects TRBV6-5 to TRBJ1-1; the match to TRBD1 covers 8 bases. From germline, CDR1 is MNHEY and CDR2 SVGAGI. V was pared by 6 bases and J by 11 bases, with 5 bases of the junction left unmatched. This CDR3 contains 11 residues.

The J gene is TRBJ1-5, the V gene TRBV12-5, with D uncertain. Trimming left V 0 bases short and J 0 bases short, with 9 bases between. There are 16 residues in the CDR3. Germline V gives CDR1 LGHNT, CDR2 FRNRAP. The CDR3 loop reads CASGLVVGSSNQPQHF. The CDR3 coding sequence is TGTGCTAGTGGTTTGGTAGTTGGCAGTAGCAATCAGCCCCAGCATTTT.

This clone has more than one count but fewer than ten. This chain links TRBV9 with TRBJ1-3; 9 nucleotides line up with TRBD1. Looked up from germline, CDR1 is SGDLS and CDR2 is YYNGEE. This CDR3 is 17 amino acids long. With V trimmed by 3 bases and J by 0 bases, 7 bases remained unmatched. CDR3 DNA: TGTGCCAGCAGCGCCGTACAGGGGGCGAGCTCTGGAAACACCATATATTTT. It yields the protein CASSAVQGASSGNTIYF.

V and J are TRBV7-9 and TRBJ2-4; 11 bases are shared with TRBD1. The CDR3 totals 12 residues. Trimming cost V 8 bases and J 8 bases; bases outside gene matches: 2. Germline CDR1 SEHNR, CDR2 FQNEAQ (reference sequence). Here the CDR3 DNA reads TGTGCCAGCGGGGACAGGGGGGACATTCAGTACTTC. Translating gives CASGDRGDIQYF. The full variable domain, completed using reference TRBV7-9 and TRBJ2-4, is DTGVSQNPRHKITKRGQNVTFRCDPISEHNRLYWYRQTLGQGPEFLTYFQNEAQLEKSRLLSDRFSAERPKGSFSTLEIQRTEQGDSAMYLCASGDRGDIQYFGAGTRLSVL.

The genes are TRBV28 and TRBJ2-7; weak D call: TRBD2 (6 bases). V was clipped by 3 bases and J by 7 bases, with 19 bases between them. The CDR3 totals 15 residues. Germline V lookup: CDR1 MDHEN, CDR2 SYDVKM. The CDR3 coding sequence is TGTGCCAGCAGTTTCTACTCCTCTCTGGGGAGGGAGCAGTACTTC. Protein sequence: CASSFYSSLGREQYF.

This clone was picked up a small number of times. J is TRBJ2-1 and V is TRBV15; perhaps TRBD1 as D (5 bases). CDR1 LNHNV and CDR2 YYDKDF come from the germline V gene (reference sequence). The length of the CDR3 is 14 residues. Trimming cost V 0 bases and J 6 bases, with 9 bases left between them. CDR3 coding DNA: TGTGCCACCAGCAGAGACAGTAGGGGCAATGAGCAGTTCTTC. Translated: CATSRDSRGNEQFF.

The table lists this clone with a few counts. The J gene is TRBJ1-5, the V gene TRBV5-6, with 9 bases identical to TRBD1. After removal of 3 bases from V and 6 bases from J, the junction contained 7 bases not matched to a gene. This CDR3 contains 15 residues. CDR1 SGHDT and CDR2 YYEEEE come from the germline V gene. As DNA, the CDR3 is TGTGCCAGCAGCTGGGGGACAGGGAGTTCTCAGCCCCAGCATTTT. It encodes CASSWGTGSSQPQHF.